The 3 T cell receptor beta chains given below trace back to one sample, sequenced in a study of PD-L1 blockade in urothelial cancer. Using immunoSEQ multiplex PCR, the repertoire was profiled, and TCRdb retains in-frame clones only, with some absent. The sample shows approximately 28,000 clones, 80% to 85% of them seen only once. Sample time point: peripheral blood 6 weeks after treatment start. This sample comprised PBMCs, obtained around atezolizumab (anti-PD-L1) treatment. Receptors were obtained from a man between 70 and 80 years old with urothelial cancer.

The chain carries TRBV7-2 and TRBJ2-3; no definite D call. The CDR3 is 14 residues long. The germline CDR1 and CDR2 sequences are SGHTA and FQGNSA. Between the trimmed V and J ends, which lost 3 bases and 2 bases, there was a span of 9 bases. The CDR3 DNA reads as TGTGCCAGCAGCTTGCTGAGAGTCACAGATACGCAGTATTTT. This gives the protein CASSLLRVTDTQYF.

The chain employs TRBV4-3 and TRBJ2-7; 8 nucleotides agree with TRBD1. The CDR3 runs to 15 residues. Germline CDR1 is LGHNA and CDR2 is YSLEER. V gave up 5 bases and J gave up 2 bases; unmatched junction bases: 8. This chain's CDR3 is CASSSGTGLTYEQYF. The DNA for the CDR3 is TGCGCCAGCAGCTCAGGGACAGGCCTAACCTACGAGCAGTACTTC.

This clone occurred a few times. This chain links TRBV6-5 with TRBJ1-1; no firm D call. V dropped 6 bases and J dropped 4 bases, with 12 bases sitting between them. Germline CDR1 reads MNHEY; CDR2 reads SVGAGI. The CDR3 consists of 13 residues. The CDR3 loop reads CASSRPEGTEAFF. Here the CDR3 DNA reads TGTGCCAGCAGCCGACCGGAGGGCACTGAAGCTTTCTTT.